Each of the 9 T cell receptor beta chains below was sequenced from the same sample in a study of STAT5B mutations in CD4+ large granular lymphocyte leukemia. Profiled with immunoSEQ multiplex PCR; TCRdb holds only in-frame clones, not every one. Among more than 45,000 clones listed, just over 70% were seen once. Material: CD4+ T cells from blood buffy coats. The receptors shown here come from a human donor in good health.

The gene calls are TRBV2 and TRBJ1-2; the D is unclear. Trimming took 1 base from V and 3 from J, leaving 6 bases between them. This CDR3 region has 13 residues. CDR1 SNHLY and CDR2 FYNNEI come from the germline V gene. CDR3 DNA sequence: TGTGCCAGCAGTGAAGAAACGGACTATGGCTACACCTTC. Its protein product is CASSEETDYGYTF.

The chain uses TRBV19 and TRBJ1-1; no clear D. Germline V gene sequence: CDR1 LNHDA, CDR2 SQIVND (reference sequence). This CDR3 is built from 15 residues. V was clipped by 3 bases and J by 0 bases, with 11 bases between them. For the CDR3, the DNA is TGTGCCAGTAGTATGGAGTTAGGGTTGAACACTGAAGCTTTCTTT. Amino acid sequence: CASSMELGLNTEAFF.

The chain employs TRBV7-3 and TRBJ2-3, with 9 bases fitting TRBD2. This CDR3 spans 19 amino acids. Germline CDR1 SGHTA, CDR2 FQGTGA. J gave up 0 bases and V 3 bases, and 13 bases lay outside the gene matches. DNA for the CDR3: TGTGCCAGCAGCTTTAGAGCGGGGGGCCCACCGGGGAGCACAGATACGCAGTATTTT. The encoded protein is CASSFRAGGPPGSTDTQYF.

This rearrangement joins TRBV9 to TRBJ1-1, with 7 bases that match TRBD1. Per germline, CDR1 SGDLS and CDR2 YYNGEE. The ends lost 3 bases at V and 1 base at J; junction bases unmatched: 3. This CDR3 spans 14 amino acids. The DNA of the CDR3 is TGTGCCAGCAGCGCTCGGGACAGGAACACTGAAGCTTTCTTT. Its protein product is CASSARDRNTEAFF.

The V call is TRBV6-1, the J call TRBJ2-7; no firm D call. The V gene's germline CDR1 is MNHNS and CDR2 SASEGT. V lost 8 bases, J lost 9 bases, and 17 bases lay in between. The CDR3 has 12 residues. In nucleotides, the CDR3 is TGTGCCAGCTTAGAACCCGGTCGACCGCAGTACTTC. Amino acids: CASLEPGRPQYF.

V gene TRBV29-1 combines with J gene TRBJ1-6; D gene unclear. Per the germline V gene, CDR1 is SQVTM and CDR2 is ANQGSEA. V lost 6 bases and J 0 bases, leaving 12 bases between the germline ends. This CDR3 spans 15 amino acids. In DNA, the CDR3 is TGCAGCGTAGATCATAAGAGCTCCTATAATTCACCCCTCCACTTT. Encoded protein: CSVDHKSSYNSPLHF.

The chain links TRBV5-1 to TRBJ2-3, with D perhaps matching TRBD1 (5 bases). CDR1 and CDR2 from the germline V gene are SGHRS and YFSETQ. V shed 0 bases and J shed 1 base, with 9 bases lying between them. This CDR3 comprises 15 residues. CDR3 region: CASSLEGPGTDTQYF. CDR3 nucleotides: TGCGCCAGCAGCTTGGAGGGGCCGGGCACAGATACGCAGTATTTT.

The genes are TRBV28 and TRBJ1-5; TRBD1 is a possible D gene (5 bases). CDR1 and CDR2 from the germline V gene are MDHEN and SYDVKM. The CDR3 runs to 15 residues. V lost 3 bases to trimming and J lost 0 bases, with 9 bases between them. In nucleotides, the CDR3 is TGTGCCAGCAGTTTCGGAACAGGTAGCAATCAGCCCCAGCATTTT. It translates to CASSFGTGSNQPQHF.

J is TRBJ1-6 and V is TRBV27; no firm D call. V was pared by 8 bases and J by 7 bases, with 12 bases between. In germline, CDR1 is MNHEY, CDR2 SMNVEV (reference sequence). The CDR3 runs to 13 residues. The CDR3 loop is CASRNPVNSPLHF. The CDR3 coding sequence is TGTGCCAGCCGAAACCCAGTCAATTCACCCCTCCACTTT.